A selection of T cell receptor beta chains follows, all from one sample in a study of response to subunit inactivated influenza vaccine. TCRdb re-analysed the RT-PCR reads in MiXCR, keeping a single row per CDR3 protein. This table holds almost 600,000 distinct CDR3 sequences, around 15% found once. This specimen consisted of PBMCs from blood, obtained about 12 days after vaccination. These receptors all stem from a man aged 45-65 years who received an inactivated influenza vaccine. CDR3s include the opening cysteine and the closing phenylalanine or tryptophan. A D gene is named only where the DNA matches it firmly. Clone size is shown for a subset of rows, as once, few, many or a class of expanded clone.

D | size | J | V | CDR3 | DNA
TRBD2 | - | TRBJ2-2 | TRBV27 | CASSLRGGPAGELFF | TGTGCCAGCAGTTTACGGGGAGGGCCGGCCGGGGAGCTGTTTTTT
TRBD2 | many | TRBJ2-1 | TRBV3-1 | CASSIAGGPDPEQFF | TGTGCCAGCAGCATAGCGGGAGGGCCGGACCCTGAGCAGTTCTTC
TRBD1 | once | TRBJ2-1 | TRBV6-1 | CASRKTGQGFHNEHFF | TGTGCCAGCAGAAAAACGGGACAGGGTTTTCACAATGAGCACTTCTTC
TRBD1 | - | TRBJ2-1 | TRBV4-3 | CASSQGDRNNEQFF | TGCGCCAGCAGCCAAGGGGACAGAAACAATGAGCAGTTCTTC
- | few | TRBJ2-2 | TRBV6-5 | CASSFSRDLANTGELFF | TGTGCCAGCAGCTTCTCTCGGGACCTCGCGAACACCGGGGAGCTGTTTTTT
TRBD1 | - | TRBJ2-5 | TRBV5-1 | CASSNSGGQETQYF | TGCGCCAGCAGCAACTCAGGGGGACAAGAGACCCAGTACTTC
TRBD2 | few | TRBJ2-1 | TRBV20-1 | CSARGPSGNYNEQFF | TGCAGTGCTAGAGGACCTAGCGGGAACTACAATGAGCAGTTCTTC
- | many | TRBJ1-1 | TRBV5-1 | CASSFYYTDTEAFF | TGCGCCAGCAGCTTTTATTACACGGACACTGAAGCTTTCTTT
TRBD2 | - | TRBJ2-5 | TRBV29-1 | CSAATTSVQETQYF | TGCAGCGCCGCAACGACTAGCGTACAAGAGACCCAGTACTTC
- | - | TRBJ2-3 | TRBV27 | CASIPSAGWGTDTQYF | TGTGCCAGCATCCCATCAGCCGGTTGGGGCACAGATACGCAGTATTTT
- | - | TRBJ2-7 | TRBV7-2 | CASSLTVSGEQYF | TGTGCCAGCAGCTTAACTGTTTCGGGGGAGCAGTACTTC
TRBD1 | - | TRBJ2-1 | TRBV7-2 | CASSHGQVPSLNEQFF | TGTGCCAGCAGCCATGGACAGGTTCCGTCCCTAAATGAGCAGTTCTTC
- | many | TRBJ2-1 | TRBV11-2 | CASSLGRNNEQFF | TGTGCCAGCAGCCTGGGACGGAACAATGAGCAGTTCTTC
- | - | TRBJ2-1 | TRBV24-1 | CATSDKGPSGDEQFF | TGTGCCACCAGTGATAAGGGACCTTCTGGCGATGAGCAGTTCTTC
- | few | TRBJ2-7 | TRBV11-2 | CASSLGEDLGGTTYEQYF | TGTGCCAGCAGCTTGGGGGAGGACCTCGGGGGCACGACCTACGAGCAGTACTTC
TRBD1 | few | TRBJ2-2 | TRBV10-3 | CAISGQVSNTGELFF | TGTGCCATCAGCGGACAGGTTTCGAACACCGGGGAGCTGTTTTTT
- | few | TRBJ1-2 | TRBV6-5 | CASSYSAGGGYTF | TGTGCCAGCAGTTACTCGGCAGGTGGGGGCTACACCTTC
TRBD2 | - | TRBJ2-1 | TRBV14 | CASSQDRGLAGYNEQFF | TGTGCCAGCAGCCAAGATCGAGGACTAGCGGGGTACAATGAGCAGTTCTTC
TRBD1 | - | TRBJ2-5 | TRBV5-1 | CASSFQGARQETQYF | TGCGCCAGCAGCTTCCAGGGGGCGCGGCAAGAGACCCAGTACTTC
- | few | TRBJ2-7 | TRBV12-3/TRBV12-4 | CASSLARETKRQYF | TGTGCCAGCAGTTTAGCCAGGGAAACCAAACGGCAGTACTTC
TRBD2 | few | TRBJ2-7 | TRBV9 | CASSVAPAGGVYEQYF | TGTGCCAGCAGCGTAGCCCCAGCGGGAGGGGTTTACGAGCAGTACTTC
TRBD2 | many | TRBJ2-3 | TRBV7-8 | CASSLALAGGTDTQYF | TGTGCCAGCAGCTTAGCGCTAGCGGGAGGAACAGATACGCAGTATTTT